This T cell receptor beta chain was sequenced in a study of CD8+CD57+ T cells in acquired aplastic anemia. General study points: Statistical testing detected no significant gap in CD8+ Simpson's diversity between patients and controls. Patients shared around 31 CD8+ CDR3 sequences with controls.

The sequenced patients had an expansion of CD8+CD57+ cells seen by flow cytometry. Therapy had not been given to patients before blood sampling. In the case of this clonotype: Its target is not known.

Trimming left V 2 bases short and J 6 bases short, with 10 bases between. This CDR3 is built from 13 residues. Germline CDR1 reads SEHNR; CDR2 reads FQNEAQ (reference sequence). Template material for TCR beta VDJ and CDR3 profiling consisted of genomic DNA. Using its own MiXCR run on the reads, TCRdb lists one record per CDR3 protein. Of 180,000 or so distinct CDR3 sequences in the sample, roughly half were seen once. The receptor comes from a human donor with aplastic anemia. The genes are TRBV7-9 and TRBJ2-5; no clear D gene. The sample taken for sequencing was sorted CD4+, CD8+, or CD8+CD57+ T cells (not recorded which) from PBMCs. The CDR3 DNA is TGTGCCAGCAGCTTAAGTCCATTTAAGACCCAGTACTTC. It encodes CASSLSPFKTQYF.